What follows are 14 T cell receptor beta chains derived from one specimen sequenced in a study of T-cell reconstitution after alpha-beta-depleted transplantation in children. During its preparation, the TCRbeta library received unique molecular identifiers. One entry per CDR3 protein results from TCRdb running MiXCR on the PCR reads. This table has hundreds of thousands of distinct CDR3 sequences, around 13% appearing once. The source material was PBMCs, mostly from graft donor cells, sampled 360 days after TCRalphabeta/CD19-depleted stem cell transplant. The receptors derive from a male patient under 18 who had a stem cell transplant for acute myeloid leukemia, so the T cells may come from the graft donor.

The chain employs TRBV4-2 and TRBJ2-1, with 7 positions matching TRBD2. Germline V lookup: CDR1 LGHNA, CDR2 YNFKEQ. V lost 0 bases, J lost 1 base, and 12 bases stayed unmatched. The CDR3 totals 19 residues. The CDR3 loop reads CASSQDYGGRDRSYNEQFF. In DNA form, the CDR3 reads TGTGCCAGCAGCCAAGATTACGGGGGGAGGGATCGATCCTACAATGAGCAGTTCTTC.

About this clonotype: Lacking the conserved final phenylalanine or tryptophan, this CDR3 likely reflects a read error. The DNA is omitted, as the CDR3 cannot be located on it reliably, and the CDR3 follows TCRdb's listing. The chain combines TRBV20-1 with TRBJ2-7; TRBD1, the D gene given by the table, was not confirmed from the DNA. 17 amino acids form the CDR3, both terminal residues included. Germline V gene lookup returns CDR1 DFQATT and CDR2 SNEGSKA (reference sequence). The chain's CDR3 is CSADLGQGAVVTSGIEY.

This sequence joins TRBV7-3 and TRBJ2-7; 8 bases agree with TRBD1. The CDR3 length is 14 residues. Germline loops: CDR1 SGHTA, CDR2 FQGTGA. V dropped 4 bases and J dropped 4; count of bases not matched to a gene: 6. The CDR3 region is CASSSQGAGYEQYF. The DNA of the CDR3 is TGTGCCAGCAGCTCTCAGGGGGCTGGGTACGAGCAGTACTTC.

This clonotype has ten or more counts. The chain joins TRBV7-2 to TRBJ2-3; the D gene is possibly TRBD2 (6 bases). V lost 3 bases and J lost 1, with 11 bases in between. CDR3 size: 15 residues. Germline V gene sequence: CDR1 SGHTA, CDR2 FQGNSA. CDR3 in amino acids: CASSFSGEGTDTQYF. The CDR3 region has the DNA TGTGCCAGCAGCTTTTCTGGGGAGGGCACAGATACGCAGTATTTT.

Many counts were recorded for this clonotype. This chain uses TRBV20-1 with TRBJ1-4, with no clear D. In germline, CDR1 is DFQATT, CDR2 SNEGSKA (reference sequence). There are 15 residues in the CDR3. Trimming removed 5 bases at V and 3 bases at J, with 16 bases between. CDR3 nucleotide sequence: TGCAGTGCTCAGTCCGTCACTGCCTCTAATGAAAAACTGTTTTTT. Protein: CSAQSVTASNEKLFF.

A few counts support this clonotype. This chain uses TRBV28 with TRBJ2-7; 8 bases align to TRBD2. The CDR3 has 15 residues. Per germline, CDR1 MDHEN and CDR2 SYDVKM. V shed 4 bases, J shed 8 bases, and the junction held 13 bases outside the gene matches. This CDR3 is CASSWGSREGRQQYF. DNA for the CDR3: TGTGCCAGCAGTTGGGGCTCACGGGAGGGCCGGCAGCAGTACTTC.

This clonotype came up many times. The rearrangement links TRBV29-1 to TRBJ2-3, with D hard to call. The CDR3 is 12 residues long. The V gene's germline CDR1 is SQVTM and CDR2 ANQGSEA. The V and J ends lost 6 bases and 1 base respectively, with 8 bases between them. The CDR3 nucleotides read TGCAGCGTGACGTCTGGCACAGATACGCAGTATTTT. It is translated as CSVTSGTDTQYF.

V and J are TRBV28 and TRBJ2-5; 7 positions agree with TRBD1. Germline assignment: CDR1 MDHEN and CDR2 SYDVKM. After removal of 5 bases from V and 1 base from J, the junction contained 4 bases not matched to a gene. The CDR3 is made up of 14 amino acids. CDR3 coding DNA: TGTGCCAGCAGTATCGACAGGGTCCAAGAGACCCAGTACTTC. Translation: CASSIDRVQETQYF.

The genes are TRBV2 and TRBJ2-1; no definite D call. Germline CDR1 is SNHLY and CDR2 is FYNNEI. V dropped 7 bases and J dropped 6 bases, with 16 bases sitting between them. The CDR3 consists of 14 residues. CDR3 loop: CASTADAFVNEQFF. CDR3 nucleotides: TGTGCCAGCACCGCGGACGCGTTCGTCAATGAGCAGTTCTTC. Drawing the rest from reference TRBV2 and TRBJ2-1, the complete variable domain is EPEVTQTPSHQVTQMGQEVILRCVPISNHLYFYWYRQILGQKVEFLVSFYNNEISEKSEIFDDQFSVERPDGSNFTLKIRSTKLEDSAMYFCASTADAFVNEQFFGPGTRLTVL.

The chain is built from TRBV21-1 and TRBJ2-1; the table names TRBD2, a call not compared with the DNA. TRBV21-1 is noted as a pseudogene. This CDR3 is built from 20 residues. The CDR3: CASSKGTSGRAQDGVDEQFF. Written as DNA, the CDR3 is TGTGCCAGCAGCAAAGGGACTAGCGGGAGGGCCCAGGATGGAGTGGATGAGCAGTTCTTC.

This chain connects TRBV7-9 to TRBJ2-2; D is unclear. Germline V CDR1 and CDR2: SEHNR, FQNEAQ (reference sequence). The CDR3 has 14 amino acids. The ends were cut back, 5 bases at V and 5 bases at J, with 12 bases in the middle. This CDR3 is CASSAILETGELFF. In DNA form, the CDR3 reads TGTGCCAGCAGCGCTATACTTGAGACCGGGGAGCTGTTTTTT.

This clonotype was recorded a few times. This chain connects TRBV20-1 to TRBJ2-5; maybe TRBD2 (6 bases). Looked up from germline, CDR1 is DFQATT and CDR2 is SNEGSKA (reference sequence). V was clipped by 6 bases and J by 2 bases, with 10 bases between them. This CDR3 is 12 amino acids long. CDR3 sequence: CSALGLQETQYF. The CDR3 DNA sequence: TGCAGTGCACTGGGACTTCAAGAGACCCAGTACTTC.

The sample holds a few counts of this clonotype. The V call is TRBV4-2, the J call TRBJ2-3; a weak D match, TRBD2 (6 bases). CDR1 is LGHNA, CDR2 YNFKEQ, per germline. Trimming pared 0 bases from V and 2 bases from J, leaving 12 bases between. The length of the CDR3 is 16 residues. Here the CDR3 DNA reads TGTGCCAGCAGCCAAGAACGGCGGGGATTCACAGATACGCAGTATTTT. It specifies CASSQERRGFTDTQYF.

This clonotype was observed a few times. The chain has TRBV4-3 and TRBJ2-3, with D perhaps matching TRBD1 (6 bases). Trimming stripped 1 base from V and 2 bases from J, with 13 bases between. The germline V gene encodes CDR1 LGHNA and CDR2 YSLEER. The CDR3 covers 16 residues. This CDR3 reads CASSQGQDPPTDTQYF. For the CDR3, the DNA is TGCGCCAGCAGCCAAGGACAGGACCCTCCCACAGATACGCAGTATTTT.